One sample yielded the 27 T cell receptor beta chains listed below, sequenced in a study of CD8 T cell repertoires and HIV-1 epitope variants. These receptors are not linked to any known antigen. Assay: immunoSEQ multiplex PCR; the TCRdb copy retains only in-frame clones and omits some. The data hold about 5,700 clones, with less than 70% observed a single time. The sequenced sample consisted of cultured CD8+ T cells derived from PBMCs. All receptors derive from a male donor with HIV.

This clone appeared a single time. This chain uses TRBV4-1 with TRBJ2-7; the D is unclear. Trimming removed 1 base from V and 0 bases from J, with 10 bases in between. The CDR3 extends over 15 amino acids. CDR1 and CDR2 (germline): MGHRA, YSYEKL. The CDR3 coding sequence is TGCGCCAGCAGCCAAGGTCGGGCAGCCTCCTACGAGCAGTACTTC. Translated, it gives CASSQGRAASYEQYF.

This clone showed up just a few times. The chain uses TRBV25-1 and TRBJ2-2, with TRBD1 matching 9 bases. CDR1 MGHDK and CDR2 SYGVNS come from the germline V gene. V gave up 4 bases and J gave up 9 bases; unmatched junction bases: 9. The CDR3 covers 15 residues. The CDR3: CASSADVQGARELFF. The CDR3 DNA is TGTGCCAGCAGTGCCGATGTACAGGGGGCGAGGGAGCTGTTTTTT. Full variable domain (missing parts from reference TRBV25-1 and TRBJ2-2): EADIYQTPRYLVIGTGKKITLECSQTMGHDKMYWYQQDPGMELHLIHYSYGVNSTEKGDLSSESTVSRIRTEHFPLTLESARPSHTSQYLCASSADVQGARELFFGEGSRLTVL.

This clone turned up a few times. The CDR3: CASSLAGKAGNTIYF. In DNA form, the CDR3 reads TGTGCCAGCAGCTTAGCAGGGAAGGCTGGAAACACCATATATTTT. The gene calls are TRBV13 and TRBJ1-3, with D possibly being TRBD1 (5 bases). The CDR3 spans 15 residues. V lost 1 base to trimming and J lost 2 bases, with 9 bases between them. Germline loops: CDR1 PRHDT, CDR2 FYEKMQ (reference sequence).

The chain links TRBV5-1 to TRBJ2-2, with 7 bases identical to TRBD1. Germline CDR1 and CDR2: SGHRS and YFSETQ. V was pared by 2 bases and J by 4 bases, with 2 bases of the junction left unmatched. The CDR3 is 14 residues long. CDR3 DNA: TGCGCCAGCAGCTTTTCAGGGGGCACCGGGGAGCTGTTTTTT. Protein sequence: CASSFSGGTGELFF.

J is TRBJ2-1 and V is TRBV6-5; 9 nucleotides align to TRBD2. This CDR3 spans 16 amino acids. V was pared by 2 bases and J by 5 bases, with 7 bases of the junction left unmatched. Germline CDR1 and CDR2: MNHEY and SVGAGI. The CDR3 is CASSYSYAGGNNEQFF. CDR3 sequence (DNA): TGTGCCAGCAGTTACAGTTACGCGGGAGGGAACAATGAGCAGTTCTTC.

V usage is TRBV9 and J usage is TRBJ1-1; perhaps TRBD1 as D (5 bases). The germline gives CDR1 SGDLS, CDR2 YYNGEE. This CDR3 has 16 amino acids. Trimming stripped 0 bases from V and 0 bases from J, with 12 bases between. Here the CDR3 reads CASSVGAGIMNTEAFF. The DNA for the CDR3 is TGTGCCAGCAGCGTAGGGGCAGGGATTATGAACACTGAAGCTTTCTTT.

The DNA of the CDR3 is TGCAGCGTTGTACTTCCCTCTGGAAACACCATATATTTT. This codes for CSVVLPSGNTIYF. The J gene is TRBJ1-3, the V gene TRBV29-1; no firm D call. Trimming took off 4 bases at V and 0 bases at J, with 7 bases between the two ends. The CDR3 is 13 amino acids. Per the germline V gene, CDR1 is SQVTM and CDR2 is ANQGSEA.

This clone was counted only a few times. The chain uses TRBV7-9 and TRBJ1-4; 8 bases are shared with TRBD1. Germline values: CDR1 SEHNR, CDR2 FQNEAQ (reference sequence). This CDR3 spans 16 amino acids. V trimming: 5 bases; J trimming: 7 bases; junction bases outside the gene matches: 12. CDR3 in amino acids: CASSPRGTGGGEKLFF. CDR3 DNA sequence: TGTGCCAGCAGCCCAAGGGGTACAGGGGGTGGTGAAAAACTGTTTTTT.

The sample holds a few counts of this clone. CDR3 sequence (DNA): TGCGCCAGCAGTGATTCGAGCGGGGGGCAAGGTGAGCAGTTCTTC. Translated, it gives CASSDSSGGQGEQFF. The V call is TRBV10-2, the J call TRBJ2-1, with TRBD2 identical over 9 bases. CDR1 and CDR2 (germline): WSHSY, SAAADI. V was clipped by 3 bases and J by 9 bases; unmatched bases: 9. The CDR3 has 15 amino acids.

This chain uses TRBV6-5 with TRBJ2-1; 7 positions agree with TRBD1. Trimming took 0 bases from V and 4 from J; bases not matched to a gene: 6. This CDR3 has 16 residues. Germline loops: CDR1 MNHEY, CDR2 SVGAGI. CDR3 protein: CASSYSQGDGYNEQFF. The CDR3 DNA reads as TGTGCCAGCAGTTACTCTCAGGGGGACGGTTACAATGAGCAGTTCTTC.

The chain combines TRBV27 with TRBJ2-3; D is unresolved. V was trimmed by 3 bases and J by 2 bases, leaving 12 bases between them. Germline CDR1 and CDR2: MNHEY and SMNVEV (reference sequence). This CDR3 has 15 amino acids. The CDR3 DNA follows: TGTGCCAGCAGTTTGAGTATCGGTCCCACAGATACGCAGTATTTT. Amino acids: CASSLSIGPTDTQYF.

V usage is TRBV29-1 and J usage is TRBJ1-2; 7 bases are shared with TRBD1. V trimming: 6 bases; J trimming: 6 bases; junction bases outside the gene matches: 4. Germline values: CDR1 SQVTM, CDR2 ANQGSEA. CDR3 length: 11 amino acids. The CDR3 here is CSVGQADGYTF. The CDR3 DNA sequence: TGCAGCGTCGGACAGGCTGATGGCTACACCTTC.

The rearrangement joins TRBV19 to TRBJ2-1; 7 nucleotides agree with TRBD2. The CDR3 consists of 15 residues. CDR1 is LNHDA, CDR2 SQIVND, per germline (reference sequence). V lost 6 bases to trimming and J lost 4 bases; unmatched junction nucleotides: 9. The CDR3 sequence: CASRVREGTYNEQFF. In DNA form, the CDR3 reads TGTGCCAGTAGGGTGAGGGAGGGAACTTACAATGAGCAGTTCTTC. The full variable domain, completed using reference TRBV19 and TRBJ2-1, is DGGITQSPKYLFRKEGQNVTLSCEQNLNHDAMYWYRQDPGQGLRLIYYSQIVNDFQKGDIAEGYSVSREKKESFPLTVTSAQKNPTAFYLCASRVREGTYNEQFFGPGTRLTVL.

The chain carries TRBV10-3 and TRBJ2-7; a possible D gene is TRBD2 (5 bases). Trimming removed 4 bases at V and 5 bases at J, with 6 bases between. The CDR3 totals 11 residues. Germline CDR1 is ENHRY and CDR2 is SYGVKD. The chain's CDR3 is CAISGGNEQYF. The CDR3 region has the DNA TGTGCCATCAGTGGAGGGAACGAGCAGTACTTC.

V is TRBV27 and J is TRBJ2-1, with unresolved D. The CDR3 is 12 amino acids. CDR1 MNHEY and CDR2 SMNVEV come from the germline V gene (reference sequence). Trimming shortened V by 5 bases and J by 8 bases, and 10 bases separated the two germline ends. DNA of the CDR3: TGTGCCAGCAGTCAAGGTCCCCATGAGCAGTTCTTC. This sequence encodes CASSQGPHEQFF.

This clone came up once. This chain connects TRBV25-1 to TRBJ2-2; TRBD1 or TRBD2 may be the D gene (5 bases each). Trimming stripped 0 bases from V and 4 bases from J, with 9 bases between. Germline V gene data show CDR1 as MGHDK and CDR2 as SYGVNS. The CDR3 spans 15 residues. The CDR3 nucleotides read TGTGCCAGCAGTGAATACGGGGACCTCACCGGGGAGCTGTTTTTT. Encoded protein: CASSEYGDLTGELFF.

The chain joins TRBV6-5 to TRBJ2-7, with D maybe TRBD1 (5 bases). The CDR3 has 15 amino acids. V dropped 0 bases and J dropped 0 bases, with 9 bases sitting between them. Looked up from germline, CDR1 is MNHEY and CDR2 is SVGAGI. The CDR3 reads CASSYSRQSSYEQYF. The CDR3 region has the DNA TGTGCCAGCAGTTACTCCAGACAGAGCTCCTACGAGCAGTACTTC.

The chain employs TRBV4-3 and TRBJ1-6; D not certain. The CDR3 runs 15 residues. Trimming left V 0 bases short and J 4 bases short, with 7 bases between. Per germline, CDR1 LGHNA and CDR2 YSLEER. This CDR3 reads CASSQDLTYNSPLHF. CDR3 coding DNA: TGCGCCAGCAGCCAAGATTTAACTTATAATTCACCCCTCCACTTT.

V gene TRBV4-2 combines with J gene TRBJ2-5, with 10 bases lining up with TRBD1. The germline CDR1 and CDR2 sequences are LGHNA and YNFKEQ. The CDR3 is 17 residues long. After removal of 4 bases from V and 4 bases from J, the junction contained 12 bases not matched to a gene. As DNA, the CDR3 is TGTGCCAGCAGCCCGAAGACAGGGGGCCAAAATGGAGAGACCCAGTACTTC. This sequence encodes CASSPKTGGQNGETQYF.

This sequence joins TRBV12-5 and TRBJ2-5; the D is unclear. The closer fit of TRBJ2-7 to the DNA end suggests the J call may be wrong. The CDR3 has 13 residues. Germline V gives CDR1 LGHNT, CDR2 FRNRAP. CDR3 sequence (DNA): TGTGCTAGTGGTTTAGATGGCAGCTACGAGCAGTACTTC. Protein sequence: CASGLDGSYEQYF.

The chain links TRBV10-3 to TRBJ1-1; D ambiguous. The CDR3 is 12 residues long. CDR1 is ENHRY, CDR2 SYGVKD, per germline. Trimming took 3 bases from V and 6 from J, leaving 8 bases between them. CDR3: CAISDNAPEAFF. The DNA for the CDR3 is TGTGCCATCAGTGATAACGCCCCTGAAGCTTTCTTT.

The J gene is TRBJ1-1, the V gene TRBV2, with no clear D. This CDR3 has 12 amino acids. V lost 9 bases and J 5 bases, leaving 13 bases between the germline ends. Germline values: CDR1 SNHLY, CDR2 FYNNEI. The CDR3 here is CASKNQGTEAFF. CDR3 DNA: TGTGCCAGTAAGAACCAAGGGACTGAAGCTTTCTTT.

In this sample, this clone turned up a few times. This chain joins TRBV6-6 and TRBJ2-7; unclear D gene. The V gene lost 8 bases and the J gene lost 5 bases, with 13 bases spanning the gap. Germline loops: CDR1 MNHNY, CDR2 SVGAGI (reference sequence). This CDR3 has 12 amino acids. CDR3 DNA sequence: TGTGCCAGCGATGACGGGCTTAACGAGCAGTACTTC. Translation: CASDDGLNEQYF.

The table lists this clone with a count of one. The CDR3 DNA reads as TGCGCCAGCAGCCAAGGTTTAAACTTAGCCAAAAACATTCAGTACTTC. Its protein product is CASSQGLNLAKNIQYF. This chain joins TRBV4-1 and TRBJ2-4; D is ambiguous. V was trimmed by 1 base and J by 0 bases, leaving 10 bases between them. The germline V gene encodes CDR1 MGHRA and CDR2 YSYEKL. This CDR3 is 16 amino acids long.

The chain joins TRBV4-3 to TRBJ1-1; 7 bases are shared with TRBD1. CDR3 length equals 17 residues. From germline, CDR1 is LGHNA and CDR2 YSLEER. Trimming took 0 bases from V and 0 from J; bases not matched to a gene: 7. CDR3 sequence (DNA): TGCGCCAGCAGCCAAGAGGTCAGGGGGTTAATGAACACTGAAGCTTTCTTT. It codes for CASSQEVRGLMNTEAFF.

This chain uses TRBV29-1 with TRBJ1-2, with D unresolved. Germline-derived CDR1 and CDR2 are SQVTM and ANQGSEA. CDR3 size: 14 residues. Trimming stripped 4 bases from V and 0 bases from J, with 12 bases between. CDR3 DNA: TGCAGCGTTGTCATCCTATCAGCTAACTATGGCTACACCTTC. This codes for CSVVILSANYGYTF.

The chain recombines TRBV5-1 with TRBJ2-5; tentatively, D is TRBD2 (5 bases). The length of the CDR3 is 12 residues. V lost 0 bases and J lost 5, with 5 bases in between. CDR1 is SGHRS, CDR2 YFSETQ, per germline. In nucleotides, the CDR3 is TGCGCCAGCAGCTTGGCGGGGGAGACCCAGTACTTC. This encodes CASSLAGETQYF. Drawing the rest from reference TRBV5-1 and TRBJ2-5, the complete variable domain is KAGVTQTPRYLIKTRGQQVTLSCSPISGHRSVSWYQQTPGQGLQFLFEYFSETQRNKGNFPGRFSGRQFSNSRSEMNVSTLELGDSALYLCASSLAGETQYFGPGTRLLVL.